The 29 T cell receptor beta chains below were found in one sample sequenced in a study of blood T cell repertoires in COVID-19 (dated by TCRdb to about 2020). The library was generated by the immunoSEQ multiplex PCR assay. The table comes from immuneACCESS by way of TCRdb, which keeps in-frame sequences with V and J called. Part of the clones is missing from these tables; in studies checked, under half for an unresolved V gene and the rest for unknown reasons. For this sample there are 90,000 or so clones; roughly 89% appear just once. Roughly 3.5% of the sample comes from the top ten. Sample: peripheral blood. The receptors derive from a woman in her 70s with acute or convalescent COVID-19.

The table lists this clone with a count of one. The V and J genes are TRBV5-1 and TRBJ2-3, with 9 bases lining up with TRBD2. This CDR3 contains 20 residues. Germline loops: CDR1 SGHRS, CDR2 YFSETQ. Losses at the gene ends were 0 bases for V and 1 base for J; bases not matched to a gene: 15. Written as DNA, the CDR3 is TGCGCCAGCAGCTTGGGTTTCATAGCGGGAGTGCAACAGGGCACAGATACGCAGTATTTT. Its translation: CASSLGFIAGVQQGTDTQYF.

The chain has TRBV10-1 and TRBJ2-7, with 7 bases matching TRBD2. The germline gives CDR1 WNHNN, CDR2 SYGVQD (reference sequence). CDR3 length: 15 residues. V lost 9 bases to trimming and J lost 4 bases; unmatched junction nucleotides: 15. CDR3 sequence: CARNFGSPGLYEQYV. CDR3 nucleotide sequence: TGCGCCAGGAATTTCGGGTCTCCGGGACTATACGAGCAGTACGTC.

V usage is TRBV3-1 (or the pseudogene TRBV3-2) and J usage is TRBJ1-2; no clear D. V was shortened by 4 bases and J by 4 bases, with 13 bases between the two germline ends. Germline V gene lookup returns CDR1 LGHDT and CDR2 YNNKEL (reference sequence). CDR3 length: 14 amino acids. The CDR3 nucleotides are TGTGCCAGCAGCCGCTCCTCGGGGAGCTATGGCTACACCTTC. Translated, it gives CASSRSSGSYGYTF.

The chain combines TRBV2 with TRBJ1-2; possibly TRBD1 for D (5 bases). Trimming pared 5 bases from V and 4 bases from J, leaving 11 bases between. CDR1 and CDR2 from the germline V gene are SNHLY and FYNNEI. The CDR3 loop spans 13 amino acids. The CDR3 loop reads CASSPQGLYGYTF. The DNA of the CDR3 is TGTGCCAGCAGTCCCCAGGGTCTCTATGGCTACACCTTC.

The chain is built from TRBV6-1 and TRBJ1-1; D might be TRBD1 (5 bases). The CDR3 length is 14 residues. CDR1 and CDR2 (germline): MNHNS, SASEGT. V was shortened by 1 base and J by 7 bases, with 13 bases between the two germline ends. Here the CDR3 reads CASSEVSWGFEAFF. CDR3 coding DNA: TGTGCCAGCAGTGAAGTCTCGTGGGGCTTTGAAGCTTTCTTT.

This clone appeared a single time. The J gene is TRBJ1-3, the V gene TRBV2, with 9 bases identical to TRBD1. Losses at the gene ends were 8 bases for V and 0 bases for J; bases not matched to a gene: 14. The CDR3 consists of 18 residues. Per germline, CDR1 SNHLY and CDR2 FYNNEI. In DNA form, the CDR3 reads TGTGCCAGCCGTCGGGACAGGGCCTTCTCCCCCTCTGGAAACACCATATATTTT. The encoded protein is CASRRDRAFSPSGNTIYF.

The CDR3 DNA sequence: TGTGCCAGCAGCCAAGTGGCGGGAAGCCCCTACGAGCAGTACTTC. Its protein product is CASSQVAGSPYEQYF. The chain has TRBV3-1 (or the pseudogene TRBV3-2) and TRBJ2-7, with D perhaps matching TRBD2 (6 bases). Germline V gives CDR1 LGHDT, CDR2 YNNKEL (reference sequence). The CDR3 runs 15 residues. V lost 1 base and J 2 bases, leaving 12 bases between the germline ends.

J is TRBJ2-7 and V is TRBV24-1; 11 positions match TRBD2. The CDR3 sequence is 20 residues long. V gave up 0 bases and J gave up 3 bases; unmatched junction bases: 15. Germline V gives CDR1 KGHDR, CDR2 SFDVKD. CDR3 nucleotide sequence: TGTGCCACCAGTGATTTGCTTGTTCCCCCAACTAGCGGGAGTGGCTACGAGCAGTACTTC. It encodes CATSDLLVPPTSGSGYEQYF.

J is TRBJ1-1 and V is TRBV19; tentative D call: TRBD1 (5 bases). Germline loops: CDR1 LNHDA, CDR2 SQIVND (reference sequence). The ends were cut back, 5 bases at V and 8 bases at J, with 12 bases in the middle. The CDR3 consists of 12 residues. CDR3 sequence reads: CASSPGKGEAFF. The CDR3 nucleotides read TGTGCCAGTAGTCCAGGGAAGGGGGAAGCTTTCTTT.

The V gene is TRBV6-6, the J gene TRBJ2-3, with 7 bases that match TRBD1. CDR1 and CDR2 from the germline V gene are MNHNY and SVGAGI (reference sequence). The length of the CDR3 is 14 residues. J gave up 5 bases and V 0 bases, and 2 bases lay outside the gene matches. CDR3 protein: CASSYSTGVDTQYF. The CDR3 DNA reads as TGTGCCAGCAGTTACTCTACAGGGGTAGATACGCAGTATTTT.

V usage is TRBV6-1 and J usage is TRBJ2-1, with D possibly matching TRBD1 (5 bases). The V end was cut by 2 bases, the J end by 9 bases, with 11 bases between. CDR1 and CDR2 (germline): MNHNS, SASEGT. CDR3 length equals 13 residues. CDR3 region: CASSEIGDAEQFF. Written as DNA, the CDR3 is TGTGCCAGCAGTGAAATAGGGGATGCTGAGCAGTTCTTC.

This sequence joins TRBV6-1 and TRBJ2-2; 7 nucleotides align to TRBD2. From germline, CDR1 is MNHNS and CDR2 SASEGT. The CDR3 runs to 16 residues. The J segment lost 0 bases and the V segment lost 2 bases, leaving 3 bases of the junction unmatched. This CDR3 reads CASSEPGTTNTGELFF. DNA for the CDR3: TGTGCCAGCAGTGAACCCGGGACTACGAACACCGGGGAGCTGTTTTTT.

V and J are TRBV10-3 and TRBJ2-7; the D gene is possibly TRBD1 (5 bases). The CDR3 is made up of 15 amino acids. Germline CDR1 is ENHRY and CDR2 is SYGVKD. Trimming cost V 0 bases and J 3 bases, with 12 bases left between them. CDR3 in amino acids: CAISESTGTFYEQYF. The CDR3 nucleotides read TGTGCCATCAGTGAGTCAACAGGTACCTTCTACGAGCAGTACTTC.

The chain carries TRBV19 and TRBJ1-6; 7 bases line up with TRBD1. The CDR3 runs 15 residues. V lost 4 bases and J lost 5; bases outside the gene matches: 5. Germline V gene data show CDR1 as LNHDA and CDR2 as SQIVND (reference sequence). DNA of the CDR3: TGTGCCAGTAGTAGGAAGACAGGGAATAATTCACCCCTCCACTTT. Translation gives CASSRKTGNNSPLHF. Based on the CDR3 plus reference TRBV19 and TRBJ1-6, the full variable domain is DGGITQSPKYLFRKEGQNVTLSCEQNLNHDAMYWYRQDPGQGLRLIYYSQIVNDFQKGDIAEGYSVSREKKESFPLTVTSAQKNPTAFYLCASSRKTGNNSPLHFGNGTRLTVT.

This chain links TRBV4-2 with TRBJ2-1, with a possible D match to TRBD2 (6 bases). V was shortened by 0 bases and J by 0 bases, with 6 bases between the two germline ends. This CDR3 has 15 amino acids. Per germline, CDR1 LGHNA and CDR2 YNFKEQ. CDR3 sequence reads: CASSQELASYNEQFF. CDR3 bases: TGTGCCAGCAGCCAAGAACTAGCCTCCTACAATGAGCAGTTCTTC.

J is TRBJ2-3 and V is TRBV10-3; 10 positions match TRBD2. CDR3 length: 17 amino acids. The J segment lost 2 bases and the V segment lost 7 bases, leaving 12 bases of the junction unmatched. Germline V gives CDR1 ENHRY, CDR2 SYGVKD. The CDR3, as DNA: TGTGCCATCAAAGGGAGGGCTAGCGGGAGTGACACAGATACGCAGTATTTT. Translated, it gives CAIKGRASGSDTDTQYF.

The CDR3 loop reads CASSIEGSSYEQYF. The CDR3 nucleotides are TGTGCCAGTAGTATTGAGGGTTCCTCCTACGAGCAGTACTTC. This sequence joins TRBV19 and TRBJ2-7; D is perhaps TRBD2 (5 bases). Trimming shortened V by 3 bases and J by 0 bases, and 9 bases separated the two germline ends. The germline CDR1 and CDR2 sequences are LNHDA and SQIVND (reference sequence). This CDR3 comprises 14 residues.

The CDR3 DNA follows: TGTGCCAGCAGCGCAAACACGGGAGAGACCCAGTACTTC. Amino acid sequence: CASSANTGETQYF. The chain has TRBV9 and TRBJ2-5; D ambiguous. This CDR3 has 13 residues. V was cut by 3 bases and J by 4 bases, with 10 bases left in between. CDR1 and CDR2 from the germline V gene are SGDLS and YYNGEE.

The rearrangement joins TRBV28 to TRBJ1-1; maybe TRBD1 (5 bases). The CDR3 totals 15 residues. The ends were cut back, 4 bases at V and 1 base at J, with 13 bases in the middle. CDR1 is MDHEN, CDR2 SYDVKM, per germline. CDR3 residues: CASSSPDRENTEAFF. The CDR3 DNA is TGTGCCAGCAGTTCACCCGACAGAGAGAACACTGAAGCTTTCTTT.

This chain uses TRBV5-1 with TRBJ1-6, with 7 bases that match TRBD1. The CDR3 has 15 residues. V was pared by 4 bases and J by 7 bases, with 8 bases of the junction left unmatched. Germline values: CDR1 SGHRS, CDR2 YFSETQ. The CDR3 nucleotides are TGCGCCAGCAGCATAGATACAGGGGACAATTCACCCCTCCACTTT. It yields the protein CASSIDTGDNSPLHF.

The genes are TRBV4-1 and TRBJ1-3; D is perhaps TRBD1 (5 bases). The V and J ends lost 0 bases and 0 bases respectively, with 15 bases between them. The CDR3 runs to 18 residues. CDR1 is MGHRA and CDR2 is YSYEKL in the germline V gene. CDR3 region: CASSQDFQQADSGNTIYF. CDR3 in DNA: TGCGCCAGCAGCCAAGATTTTCAACAGGCGGACTCTGGAAACACCATATATTTT.

The chain's CDR3 is CASSQGLSDTQYF. The CDR3 nucleotides read TGTGCCAGCAGCCAGGGTCTCTCAGATACGCAGTATTTT. This chain connects TRBV2 to TRBJ2-3; perhaps TRBD1 as D (5 bases). The CDR3 consists of 13 residues. CDR1 is SNHLY, CDR2 FYNNEI, per germline. Trimming left V 6 bases short and J 4 bases short, with 11 bases between.

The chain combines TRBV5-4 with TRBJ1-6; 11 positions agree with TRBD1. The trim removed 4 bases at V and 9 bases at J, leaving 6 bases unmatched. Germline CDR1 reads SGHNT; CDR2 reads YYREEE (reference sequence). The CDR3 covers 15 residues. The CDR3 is CASSPGTGGLSPLHF. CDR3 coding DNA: TGTGCCAGCAGCCCCGGGACAGGGGGACTTTCACCCCTCCACTTT.

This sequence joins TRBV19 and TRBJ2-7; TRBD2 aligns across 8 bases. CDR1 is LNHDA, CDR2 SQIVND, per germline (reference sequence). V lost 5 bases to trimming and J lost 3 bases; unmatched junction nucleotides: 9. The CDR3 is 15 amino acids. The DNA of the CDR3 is TGTGCCAGTAGTCGGGAGGGATACAGCGTCTACGAGCAGTACTTC. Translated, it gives CASSREGYSVYEQYF.

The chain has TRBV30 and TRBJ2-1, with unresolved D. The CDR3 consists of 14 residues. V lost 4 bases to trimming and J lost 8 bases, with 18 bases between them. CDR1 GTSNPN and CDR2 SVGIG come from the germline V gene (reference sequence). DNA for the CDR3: TGTGCCTGGAAAATCCAGGAATCTTTAGATGAGCAGTTCTTC. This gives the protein CAWKIQESLDEQFF.

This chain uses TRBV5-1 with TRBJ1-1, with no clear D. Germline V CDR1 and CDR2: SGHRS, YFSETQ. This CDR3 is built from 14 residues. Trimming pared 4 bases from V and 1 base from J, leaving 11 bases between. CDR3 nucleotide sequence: TGCGCCAGCAGCGTGACGGCGGGGAACACTGAAGCTTTCTTT. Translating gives CASSVTAGNTEAFF.

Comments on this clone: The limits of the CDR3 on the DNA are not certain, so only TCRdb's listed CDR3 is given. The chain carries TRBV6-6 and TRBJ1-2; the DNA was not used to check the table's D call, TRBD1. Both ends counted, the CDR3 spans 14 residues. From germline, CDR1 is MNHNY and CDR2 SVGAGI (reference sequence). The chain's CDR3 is CASSFGQGASPFTF.

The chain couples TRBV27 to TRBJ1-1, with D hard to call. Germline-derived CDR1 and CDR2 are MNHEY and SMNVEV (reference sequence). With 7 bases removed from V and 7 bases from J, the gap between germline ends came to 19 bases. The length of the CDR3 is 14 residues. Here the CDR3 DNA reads TGTGCCAGCACAAAGGGTCAGAGGGCGGGTGAAGCTTTCTTT. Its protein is CASTKGQRAGEAFF.

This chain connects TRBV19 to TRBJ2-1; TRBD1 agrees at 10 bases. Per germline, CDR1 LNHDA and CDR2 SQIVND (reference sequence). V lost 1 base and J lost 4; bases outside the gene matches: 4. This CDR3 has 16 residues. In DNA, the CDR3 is TGTGCCAGTAGTATAGTAGGGACAGGGGAATACAATGAGCAGTTCTTC. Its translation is CASSIVGTGEYNEQFF.